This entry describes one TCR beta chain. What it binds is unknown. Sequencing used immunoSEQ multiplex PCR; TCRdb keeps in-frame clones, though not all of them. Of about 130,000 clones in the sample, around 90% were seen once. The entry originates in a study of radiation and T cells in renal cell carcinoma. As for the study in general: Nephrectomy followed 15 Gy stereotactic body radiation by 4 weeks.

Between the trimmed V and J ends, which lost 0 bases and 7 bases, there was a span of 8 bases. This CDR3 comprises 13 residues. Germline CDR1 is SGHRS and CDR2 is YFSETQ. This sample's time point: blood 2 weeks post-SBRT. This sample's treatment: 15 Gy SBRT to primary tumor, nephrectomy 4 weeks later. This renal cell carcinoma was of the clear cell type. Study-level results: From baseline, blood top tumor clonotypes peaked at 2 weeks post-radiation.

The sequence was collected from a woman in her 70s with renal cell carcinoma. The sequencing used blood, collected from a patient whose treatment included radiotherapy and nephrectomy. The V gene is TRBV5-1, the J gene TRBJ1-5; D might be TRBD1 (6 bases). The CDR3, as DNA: TGCGCCAGCAGCTTGGTAGGGGGGCAGCCCCAGCATTTT. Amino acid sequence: CASSLVGGQPQHF. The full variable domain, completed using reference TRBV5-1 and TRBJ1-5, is KAGVTQTPRYLIKTRGQQVTLSCSPISGHRSVSWYQQTPGQGLQFLFEYFSETQRNKGNFPGRFSGRQFSNSRSEMNVSTLELGDSALYLCASSLVGGQPQHFGDGTRLSIL.